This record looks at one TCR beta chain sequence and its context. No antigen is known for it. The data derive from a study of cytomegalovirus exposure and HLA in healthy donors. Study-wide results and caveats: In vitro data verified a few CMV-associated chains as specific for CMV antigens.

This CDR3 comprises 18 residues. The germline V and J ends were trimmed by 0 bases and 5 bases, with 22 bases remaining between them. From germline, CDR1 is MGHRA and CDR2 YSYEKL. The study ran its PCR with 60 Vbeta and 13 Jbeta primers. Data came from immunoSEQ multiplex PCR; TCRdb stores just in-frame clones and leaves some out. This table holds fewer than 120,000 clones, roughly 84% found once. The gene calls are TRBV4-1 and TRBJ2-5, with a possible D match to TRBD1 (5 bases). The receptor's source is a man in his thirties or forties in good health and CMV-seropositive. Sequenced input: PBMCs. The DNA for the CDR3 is TGCGCCAGCAGCCAAGATTTAGAAGGGGAAATGGAATGGGAGACCCAGTACTTC. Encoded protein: CASSQDLEGEMEWETQYF.